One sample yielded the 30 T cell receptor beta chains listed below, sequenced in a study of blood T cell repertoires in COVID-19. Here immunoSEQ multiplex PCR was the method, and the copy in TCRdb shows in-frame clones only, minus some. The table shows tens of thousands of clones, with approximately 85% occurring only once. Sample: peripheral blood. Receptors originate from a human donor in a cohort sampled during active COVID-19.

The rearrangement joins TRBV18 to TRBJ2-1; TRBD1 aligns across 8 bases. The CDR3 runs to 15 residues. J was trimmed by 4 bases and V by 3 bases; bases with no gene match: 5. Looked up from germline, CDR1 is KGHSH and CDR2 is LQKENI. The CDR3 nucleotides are TGTGCCAGCTCACCCCAGGGACAGGTGTACAATGAGCAGTTCTTC. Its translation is CASSPQGQVYNEQFF.

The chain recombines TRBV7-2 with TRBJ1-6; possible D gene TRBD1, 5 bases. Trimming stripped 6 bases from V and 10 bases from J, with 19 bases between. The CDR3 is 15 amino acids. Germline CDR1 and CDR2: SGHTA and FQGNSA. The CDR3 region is CASRSPGTGDSPLHF. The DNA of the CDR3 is TGTGCCAGCAGATCTCCCGGGACGGGGGACTCACCCCTCCACTTT.

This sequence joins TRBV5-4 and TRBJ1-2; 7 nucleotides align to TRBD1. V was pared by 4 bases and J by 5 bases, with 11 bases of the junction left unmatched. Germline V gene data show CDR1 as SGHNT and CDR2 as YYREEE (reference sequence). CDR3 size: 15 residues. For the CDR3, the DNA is TGTGCCAGCAGCCTGGGCGACAGGGATTCATATGGCTACACCTTC. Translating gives CASSLGDRDSYGYTF.

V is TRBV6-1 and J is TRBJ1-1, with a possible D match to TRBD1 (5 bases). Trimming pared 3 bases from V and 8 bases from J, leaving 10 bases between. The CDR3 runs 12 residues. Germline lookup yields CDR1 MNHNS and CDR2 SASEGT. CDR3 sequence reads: CASSEGGGEAFF. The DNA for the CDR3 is TGTGCCAGCAGTGAGGGCGGGGGGGAAGCTTTCTTT.

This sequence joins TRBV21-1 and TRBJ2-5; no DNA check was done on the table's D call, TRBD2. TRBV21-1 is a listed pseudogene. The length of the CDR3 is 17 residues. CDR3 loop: CASSKEETSGGAETQYF. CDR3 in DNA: TGTGCCAGCAGCAAAGAGGAGACTAGCGGGGGGGCCGAGACCCAGTACTTC.

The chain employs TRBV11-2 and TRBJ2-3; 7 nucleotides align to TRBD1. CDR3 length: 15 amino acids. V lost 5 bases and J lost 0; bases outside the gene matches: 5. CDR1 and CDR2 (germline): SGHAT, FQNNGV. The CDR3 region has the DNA TGTGCCAGCAGCCTGGGACAGCCGAGCACAGATACGCAGTATTTT. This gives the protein CASSLGQPSTDTQYF.

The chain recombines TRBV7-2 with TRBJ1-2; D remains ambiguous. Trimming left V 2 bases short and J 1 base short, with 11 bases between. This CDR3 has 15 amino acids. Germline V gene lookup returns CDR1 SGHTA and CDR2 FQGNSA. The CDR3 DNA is TGTGCCAGCAGCTTAAGCGGAGGTCTTAACTATGGCTACACCTTC. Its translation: CASSLSGGLNYGYTF.

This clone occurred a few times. The CDR3 region has the DNA TGTGCCTGGAGTGTACAGGGGAATTCACCCCTCCACTTT. Its translation is CAWSVQGNSPLHF. The chain carries TRBV30 and TRBJ1-6; 7 bases line up with TRBD1. Trimming cost V 0 bases and J 7 bases; bases outside gene matches: 0. In germline, CDR1 is GTSNPN, CDR2 SVGIG (reference sequence). The CDR3 contains 13 residues.

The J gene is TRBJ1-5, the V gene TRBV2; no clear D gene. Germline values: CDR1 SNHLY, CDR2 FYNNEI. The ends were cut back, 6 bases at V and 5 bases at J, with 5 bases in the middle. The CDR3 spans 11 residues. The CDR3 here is CASRRDQPQHF. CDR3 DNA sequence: TGTGCCAGCAGGAGGGATCAGCCCCAGCATTTT.

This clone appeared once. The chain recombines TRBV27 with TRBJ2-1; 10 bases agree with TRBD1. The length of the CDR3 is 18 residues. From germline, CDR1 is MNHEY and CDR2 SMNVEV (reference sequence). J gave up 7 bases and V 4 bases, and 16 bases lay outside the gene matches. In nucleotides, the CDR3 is TGTGCCAGCAGTTCGGGAGAACGTGGGACAGGGGTTCGGAATGAGCAGTTCTTC. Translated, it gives CASSSGERGTGVRNEQFF.

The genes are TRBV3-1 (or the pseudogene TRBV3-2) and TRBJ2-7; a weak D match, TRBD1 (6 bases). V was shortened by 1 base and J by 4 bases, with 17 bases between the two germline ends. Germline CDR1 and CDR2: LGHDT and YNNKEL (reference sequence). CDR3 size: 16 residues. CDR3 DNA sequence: TGTGCCAGCAGCCAAGCCGCGGCGAGGGGGAATTACGAGCAGTACTTC. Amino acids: CASSQAAARGNYEQYF.

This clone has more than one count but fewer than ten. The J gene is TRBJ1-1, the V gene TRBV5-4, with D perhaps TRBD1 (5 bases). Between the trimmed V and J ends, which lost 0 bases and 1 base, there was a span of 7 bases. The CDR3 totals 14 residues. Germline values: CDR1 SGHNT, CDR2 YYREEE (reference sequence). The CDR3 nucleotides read TGTGCCAGCAGCTTGGAGGGGCGGAACACTGAAGCTTTCTTT. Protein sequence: CASSLEGRNTEAFF. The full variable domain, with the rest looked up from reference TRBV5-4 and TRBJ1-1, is ETGVTQSPTHLIKTRGQQVTLRCSSQSGHNTVSWYQQALGQGPQFIFQYYREEENGRGNFPPRFSGLQFPNYSSELNVNALELDDSALYLCASSLEGRNTEAFFGQGTRLTVV.

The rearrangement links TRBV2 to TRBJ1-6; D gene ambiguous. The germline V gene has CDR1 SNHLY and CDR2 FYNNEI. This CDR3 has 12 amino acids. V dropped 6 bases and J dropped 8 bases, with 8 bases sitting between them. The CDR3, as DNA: TGTGCCAGCAGGGAGGATGATTCACCCCTCCACTTT. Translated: CASREDDSPLHF. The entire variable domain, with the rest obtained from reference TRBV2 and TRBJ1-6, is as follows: EPEVTQTPSHQVTQMGQEVILRCVPISNHLYFYWYRQILGQKVEFLVSFYNNEISEKSEIFDDQFSVERPDGSNFTLKIRSTKLEDSAMYFCASREDDSPLHFGNGTRLTVT.

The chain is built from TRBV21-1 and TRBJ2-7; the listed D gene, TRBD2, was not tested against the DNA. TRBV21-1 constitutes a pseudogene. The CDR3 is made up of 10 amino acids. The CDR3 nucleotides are TGTGCCACCAATTCTCTAAATCAGTACTTC. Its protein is CATNSLNQYF.

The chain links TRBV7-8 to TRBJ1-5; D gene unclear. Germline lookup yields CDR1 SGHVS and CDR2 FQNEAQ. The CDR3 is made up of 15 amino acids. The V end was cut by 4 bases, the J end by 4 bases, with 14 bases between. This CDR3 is CASSSKRSLNQPQHF. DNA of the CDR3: TGTGCCAGCAGCTCCAAACGAAGCCTTAATCAGCCCCAGCATTTT.

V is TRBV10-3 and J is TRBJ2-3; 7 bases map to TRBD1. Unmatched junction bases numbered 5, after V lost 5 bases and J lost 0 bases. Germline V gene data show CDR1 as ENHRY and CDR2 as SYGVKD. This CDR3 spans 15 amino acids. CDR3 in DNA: TGTGCCATCAGTATTACAGGGGCTAGCACAGATACGCAGTATTTT. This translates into CAISITGASTDTQYF.

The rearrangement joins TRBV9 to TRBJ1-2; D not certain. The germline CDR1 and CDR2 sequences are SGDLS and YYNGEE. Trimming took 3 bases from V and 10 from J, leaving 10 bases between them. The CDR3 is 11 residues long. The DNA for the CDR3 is TGTGCCAGCAGCGCCCGAGGAGACTACACCTTC. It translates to CASSARGDYTF.

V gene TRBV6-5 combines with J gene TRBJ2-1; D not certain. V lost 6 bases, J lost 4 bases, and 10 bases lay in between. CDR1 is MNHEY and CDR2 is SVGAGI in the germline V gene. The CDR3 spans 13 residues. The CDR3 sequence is CASSSRRYNEQFF. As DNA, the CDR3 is TGTGCCAGCAGCAGCCGGCGGTACAATGAGCAGTTCTTC.

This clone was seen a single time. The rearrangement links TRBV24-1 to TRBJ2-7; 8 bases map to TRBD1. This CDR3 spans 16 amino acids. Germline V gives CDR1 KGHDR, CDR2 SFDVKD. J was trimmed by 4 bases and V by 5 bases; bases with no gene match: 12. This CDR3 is CATSGQGTGELYEQYF. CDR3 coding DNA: TGTGCCACCAGTGGACAGGGGACCGGGGAGCTTTACGAGCAGTACTTC.

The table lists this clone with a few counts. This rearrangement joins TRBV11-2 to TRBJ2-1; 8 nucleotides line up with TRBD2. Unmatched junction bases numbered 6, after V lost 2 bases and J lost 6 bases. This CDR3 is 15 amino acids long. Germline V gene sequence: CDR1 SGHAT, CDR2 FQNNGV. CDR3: CASSLYRGGLNEQFF. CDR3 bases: TGTGCCAGCAGCTTATATCGGGGGGGTCTCAATGAGCAGTTCTTC.

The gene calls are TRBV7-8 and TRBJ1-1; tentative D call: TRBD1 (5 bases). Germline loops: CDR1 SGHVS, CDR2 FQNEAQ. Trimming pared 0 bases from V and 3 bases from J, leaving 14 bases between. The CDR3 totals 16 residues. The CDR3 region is CASSLAGTFSDTEAFF. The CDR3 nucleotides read TGTGCCAGCAGCTTAGCCGGGACTTTCAGCGACACTGAAGCTTTCTTT.

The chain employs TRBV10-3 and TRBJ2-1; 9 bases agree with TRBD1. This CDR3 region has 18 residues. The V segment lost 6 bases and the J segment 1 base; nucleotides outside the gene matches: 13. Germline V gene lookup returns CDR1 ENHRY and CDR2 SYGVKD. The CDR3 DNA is TGTGCCATCAGGACCGGGACAGGGAGGAAGGAGTCCTACAATGAGCAGTTCTTC. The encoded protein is CAIRTGTGRKESYNEQFF.

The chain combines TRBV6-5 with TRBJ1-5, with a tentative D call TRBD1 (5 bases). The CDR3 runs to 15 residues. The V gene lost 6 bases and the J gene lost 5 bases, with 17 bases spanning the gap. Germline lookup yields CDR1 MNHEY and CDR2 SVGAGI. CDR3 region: CASSQAGQFHQPQHF. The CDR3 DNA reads TGTGCCAGCAGCCAGGCAGGGCAGTTCCATCAGCCCCAGCATTTT.

CDR3 bases: TGCAGCGTTGATGACACATGGAACACTGAAGCTTTCTTT. Its translation: CSVDDTWNTEAFF. J is TRBJ1-1 and V is TRBV29-1; unclear D gene. Per the germline V gene, CDR1 is SQVTM and CDR2 is ANQGSEA. Trimming left V 3 bases short and J 1 base short, with 9 bases between. This CDR3 comprises 13 residues.

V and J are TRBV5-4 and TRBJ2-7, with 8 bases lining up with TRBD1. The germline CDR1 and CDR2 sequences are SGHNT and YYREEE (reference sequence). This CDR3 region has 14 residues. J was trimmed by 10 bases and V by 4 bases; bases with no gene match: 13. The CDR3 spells CASSTGTGPSFQYF. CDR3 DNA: TGTGCCAGCAGCACCGGGACAGGCCCCAGCTTCCAGTACTTC.

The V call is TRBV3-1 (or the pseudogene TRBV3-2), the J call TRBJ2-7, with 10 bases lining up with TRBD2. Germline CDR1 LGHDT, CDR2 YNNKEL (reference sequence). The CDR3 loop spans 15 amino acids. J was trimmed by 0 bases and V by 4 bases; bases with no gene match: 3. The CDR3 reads CASSPSGGLSYEQYF. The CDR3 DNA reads TGTGCCAGCAGCCCTAGCGGGGGACTCTCCTACGAGCAGTACTTC.

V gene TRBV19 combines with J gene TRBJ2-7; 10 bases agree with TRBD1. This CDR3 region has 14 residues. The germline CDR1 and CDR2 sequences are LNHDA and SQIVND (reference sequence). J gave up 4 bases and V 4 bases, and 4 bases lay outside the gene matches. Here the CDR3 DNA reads TGTGCCAGTAGTAGAGGACAGGGGGGATACGAGCAGTACTTC. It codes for CASSRGQGGYEQYF.

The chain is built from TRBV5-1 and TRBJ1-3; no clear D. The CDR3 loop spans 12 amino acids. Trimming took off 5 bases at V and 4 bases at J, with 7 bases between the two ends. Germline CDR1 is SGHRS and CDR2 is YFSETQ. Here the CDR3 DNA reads TGCGCCAGCAGTACAGAAGGAAACACCATATATTTT. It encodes CASSTEGNTIYF. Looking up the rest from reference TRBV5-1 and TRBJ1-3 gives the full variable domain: KAGVTQTPRYLIKTRGQQVTLSCSPISGHRSVSWYQQTPGQGLQFLFEYFSETQRNKGNFPGRFSGRQFSNSRSEMNVSTLELGDSALYLCASSTEGNTIYFGEGSWLTVV.

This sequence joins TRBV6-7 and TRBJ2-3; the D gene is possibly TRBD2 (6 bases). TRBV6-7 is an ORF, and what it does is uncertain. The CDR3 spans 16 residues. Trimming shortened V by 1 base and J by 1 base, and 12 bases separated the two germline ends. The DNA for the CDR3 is TGTGCCAGCAGTTACTTTAGCGGAGCTCGCACAGATACGCAGTATTTT. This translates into CASSYFSGARTDTQYF.

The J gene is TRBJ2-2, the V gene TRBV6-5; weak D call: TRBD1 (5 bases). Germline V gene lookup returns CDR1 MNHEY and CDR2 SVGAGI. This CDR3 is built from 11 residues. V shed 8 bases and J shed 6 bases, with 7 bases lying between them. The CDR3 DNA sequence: TGTGCCAGCGAAGGGGCCGGGGAGCTGTTTTTT. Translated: CASEGAGELFF.